The 26 T cell receptor beta chains below all came from one sample that was sequenced in a study of post-analysis software for immune sequencing data (dated by TCRdb to 2015 to 2017). Here is what the overall study found, with its caveats: Patients showed significantly higher frequencies than controls for a handful of TRBV segments, among them TRBV5-6, TRBV5-1 and TRBV20-1.

Library generation was performed with PCR. Sequencing took place on an Illumina HiSeq 2500. Unique molecular identifiers were incorporated into TCR beta cDNA libraries to reduce PCR and sequencing biases. TCRdb reprocessing: public reads trimmed at Q25 with fastp, clones called with MiXCR, in-frame beta chains kept. Merged by CDR3 protein, the rows form single entries marked with the most common genes and DNA. The table for this sample lists a few hundred thousand distinct CDR3 sequences; about 40% of them were counted only once. The ten largest make up 6.5% to 8% of the sample. What these receptors recognize is not known. Source material: blood. Receptors were obtained from a girl aged 2 to 10 with multiple sclerosis.

The rearrangement joins TRBV19 to TRBJ2-1; D unresolved. This CDR3 region has 13 residues. Germline V gives CDR1 LNHDA, CDR2 SQIVND (reference sequence). V was trimmed by 2 bases and J by 5 bases, leaving 7 bases between them. CDR3 coding DNA: TGTGCCAGTAGTATAACAAAAAACAATGAGCAGTTCTTC. Residues: CASSITKNNEQFF.

The rearrangement links TRBV20-1 to TRBJ2-7; D is ambiguous. V shed 6 bases and J shed 3 bases, with 12 bases lying between them. Germline assignment: CDR1 DFQATT and CDR2 SNEGSKA (reference sequence). The CDR3 consists of 12 residues. The CDR3 is CSAAFDIYEQYF. DNA of the CDR3: TGCAGTGCGGCCTTTGACATCTACGAGCAGTACTTC.

The rearrangement joins TRBV7-3 to TRBJ2-6; TRBD1 matches at 8 bases. Germline CDR1 is SGHTA and CDR2 is FQGTGA. This CDR3 has 18 residues. After removal of 0 bases from V and 0 bases from J, the junction contained 4 bases not matched to a gene. Here the CDR3 DNA reads TGTGCCAGCAGCTTAACGGGGGGACAGGTCTCTGGGGCCAACGTCCTGACTTTC. Translation gives CASSLTGGQVSGANVLTF.

This clonotype was counted between two and nine times. The genes are TRBV27 and TRBJ2-5; 8 nucleotides line up with TRBD2. CDR3 length: 16 amino acids. The germline V gene encodes CDR1 MNHEY and CDR2 SMNVEV (reference sequence). V was clipped by 6 bases and J by 9 bases; unmatched bases: 18. CDR3 DNA sequence: TGTGCCAGCAGCTCTATCGGGACTAGTGGGCAGGCGGCCCAGTACTTC. It codes for CASSSIGTSGQAAQYF.

The chain couples TRBV27 to TRBJ1-6; maybe TRBD1 (5 bases). CDR1 is MNHEY, CDR2 SMNVEV, per germline (reference sequence). Trimming shortened V by 5 bases and J by 7 bases, and 15 bases separated the two germline ends. The CDR3 loop spans 15 amino acids. CDR3 DNA sequence: TGTGCCAGCAGTCCCTGGGGCAGGGAAAATTCACCCCTCCACTTT. As protein: CASSPWGRENSPLHF.

This chain joins TRBV27 and TRBJ2-1; D is possibly TRBD2 (6 bases). The V end lost 7 bases, the J end lost 4 bases, and 11 bases lay between the germline ends. The CDR3 totals 13 residues. The V gene's germline CDR1 is MNHEY and CDR2 SMNVEV (reference sequence). In DNA form, the CDR3 reads TGTGCCAGCATCGGGAGATCATACAATGAGCAGTTCTTC. It encodes CASIGRSYNEQFF.

This clonotype was seen at least ten times. V usage is TRBV29-1 and J usage is TRBJ2-5; no clear D gene. Germline values: CDR1 SQVTM, CDR2 ANQGSEA. V lost 4 bases and J 1 base, leaving 1 base between the germline ends. This CDR3 has 10 residues. The CDR3 sequence: CSVGQETQYF. For the CDR3, the DNA is TGCAGCGTTGGCCAAGAGACCCAGTACTTC.

This clonotype was picked up one time. The chain links TRBV15 to TRBJ2-7, with D perhaps TRBD1 or TRBD2 (5 bases each). Between the trimmed V and J ends, which lost 2 bases and 3 bases, there was a span of 17 bases. The CDR3 is made up of 16 amino acids. Germline V gene sequence: CDR1 LNHNV, CDR2 YYDKDF (reference sequence). CDR3 region: CATSRFPRDANYEQYF. The DNA of the CDR3 is TGTGCCACCAGCAGATTTCCCCGGGACGCCAACTACGAGCAGTACTTC. Combining the CDR3 with reference TRBV15 and TRBJ2-7 gives the whole variable domain DAMVIQNPRYQVTQFGKPVTLSCSQTLNHNVMYWYQQKSSQAPKLLFHYYDKDFNNEADTPDNFQSRRPNTSFCFLDIRSPGLGDTAMYLCATSRFPRDANYEQYFGPGTRLTVT.

This sequence joins TRBV5-1 and TRBJ1-1; D may be TRBD1 (6 bases). The germline V gene has CDR1 SGHRS and CDR2 YFSETQ. The CDR3 sequence is 14 residues long. V was pared by 2 bases and J by 4 bases, with 12 bases between. CDR3 in amino acids: CASSFEQGVTEAFF. CDR3 nucleotides: TGCGCCAGCAGCTTTGAACAGGGAGTCACTGAAGCTTTCTTT.

V gene TRBV7-2 combines with J gene TRBJ2-1; D remains ambiguous. The germline CDR1 and CDR2 sequences are SGHTA and FQGNSA. Trimming took off 6 bases at V and 10 bases at J, with 10 bases between the two ends. The CDR3 is 11 residues long. The CDR3 DNA is TGTGCCAGCAGGACAAGGAAGGAGCAGTTCTTC. Translated: CASRTRKEQFF.

This clonotype has more than one count but fewer than ten. The chain is built from TRBV5-1 and TRBJ2-1, with a possible D match to TRBD2 (6 bases). V gave up 0 bases and J gave up 8 bases, with 12 bases separating them. The V gene's germline CDR1 is SGHRS and CDR2 YFSETQ. This CDR3 has 14 residues. The CDR3 bases are TGCGCCAGCAGCTTGGACGGGGGAGAGGATGAGCAGTTCTTC. It codes for CASSLDGGEDEQFF.

The J gene is TRBJ2-7, the V gene TRBV15; 8 bases fit TRBD2. The CDR3 consists of 14 residues. The J segment lost 3 bases and the V segment lost 4 bases, leaving 5 bases of the junction unmatched. Per germline, CDR1 LNHNV and CDR2 YYDKDF (reference sequence). Here the CDR3 reads CATSTSGRDYEQYF. The CDR3 DNA reads TGTGCCACCAGCACCAGCGGGAGAGACTACGAGCAGTACTTC.

The rearrangement links TRBV29-1 to TRBJ1-1; D not certain. CDR1 SQVTM and CDR2 ANQGSEA come from the germline V gene. Trimming pared 5 bases from V and 0 bases from J, leaving 10 bases between. This CDR3 is 13 amino acids long. The CDR3 nucleotides read TGCAGCGTTAGGCAGTTCGTGAACACTGAAGCTTTCTTT. Translation gives CSVRQFVNTEAFF.

This clonotype came up a few times. The rearrangement uses TRBV18 and TRBJ2-1; D perhaps matches TRBD2 (6 bases). This CDR3 contains 15 residues. The V and J ends lost 2 bases and 7 bases respectively, with 15 bases between them. Germline V lookup: CDR1 KGHSH, CDR2 LQKENI. This chain's CDR3 is CASSPWAGTGNEQFF. The CDR3 DNA is TGTGCCAGCTCACCATGGGCGGGAACGGGGAATGAGCAGTTCTTC.

This chain links TRBV20-1 with TRBJ2-1; 7 nucleotides line up with TRBD2. In germline, CDR1 is DFQATT, CDR2 SNEGSKA (reference sequence). Losses at the gene ends were 0 bases for V and 4 bases for J; bases not matched to a gene: 12. This CDR3 region has 17 residues. The CDR3 DNA sequence: TGCAGTGCTAGAGATATCGTAGGGCGGGGGACTTACAATGAGCAGTTCTTC. This encodes CSARDIVGRGTYNEQFF.

This clonotype was observed a few times. This chain links TRBV29-1 with TRBJ1-1; TRBD1 agrees at 8 bases. The V and J ends lost 4 bases and 4 bases, in that order; junction bases with no gene match: 11. The CDR3 totals 15 residues. In germline, CDR1 is SQVTM, CDR2 ANQGSEA. CDR3: CSVADRTGLGTEAFF. The DNA of the CDR3 is TGCAGCGTTGCCGACCGGACAGGGCTGGGCACTGAAGCTTTCTTT.

The chain carries TRBV4-1 and TRBJ1-2, with D possibly being TRBD1 (6 bases). In germline, CDR1 is MGHRA, CDR2 YSYEKL. CDR3 length: 14 amino acids. Between the trimmed V and J ends, which lost 4 bases and 2 bases, there was a span of 11 bases. The CDR3 DNA reads TGCGCCAGCAGCCTTTATCAGGGGAACTATGGCTACACCTTC. Encoded protein: CASSLYQGNYGYTF.

The genes are TRBV4-1 and TRBJ2-6; TRBD1 aligns across 7 bases. Germline V CDR1 and CDR2: MGHRA, YSYEKL. Trimming removed 4 bases from V and 0 bases from J; junction bases left unmatched: 12. The CDR3 spans 19 residues. CDR3 residues: CASSLASGTDFSGANVLTF. As DNA, the CDR3 is TGCGCCAGCAGCCTGGCTTCCGGGACAGATTTCTCTGGGGCCAACGTCCTGACTTTC.

This clonotype was seen at least ten times. The chain carries TRBV9 and TRBJ2-3; 7 bases line up with TRBD1. There are 15 residues in the CDR3. The germline V gene has CDR1 SGDLS and CDR2 YYNGEE. V was clipped by 4 bases and J by 5 bases; unmatched bases: 10. CDR3 coding DNA: TGTGCCAGCAGCCGTTCAGGGGGAAGTGGAGATACGCAGTATTTT. It is translated as CASSRSGGSGDTQYF. Full variable domain (missing parts from reference TRBV9 and TRBJ2-3): DSGVTQTPKHLITATGQRVTLRCSPRSGDLSVYWYQQSLDQGLQFLIQYYNGEERAKGNILERFSAQQFPDLHSELNLSSLELGDSALYFCASSRSGGSGDTQYFGPGTRLTVL.

CDR3 sequence (DNA): TGTGCCAGCAGTCCCCGACCGGGTCTAAGCACAGATACGCAGTATTTT. Amino acids: CASSPRPGLSTDTQYF. This chain links TRBV28 with TRBJ2-3; the D is unclear. The CDR3 length is 16 residues. Germline V CDR1 and CDR2: MDHEN, SYDVKM. V lost 5 bases, J lost 0 bases, and 15 bases lay in between.

The CDR3 sequence: CASSLVPLAGVVPYEQYF. CDR3 nucleotides: TGCGCCAGCAGCTTGGTCCCCTTAGCGGGAGTAGTCCCATACGAGCAGTACTTC. The chain links TRBV5-1 to TRBJ2-5, with 9 bases matching TRBD2. The tail of the sequence fits TRBJ2-7 better, so the J call may be wrong. CDR1 SGHRS and CDR2 YFSETQ come from the germline V gene. The CDR3 has 18 amino acids.

A word on this clonotype: A read error is possible here, since a much larger clone lies one base away. The CDR3 here is CSVVRRQKTQYF. The CDR3 nucleotides are TGCAGCGTAGTCAGGAGGCAAAAGACCCAGTACTTC. This chain uses TRBV29-1 with TRBJ2-7; D possibly corresponds to TRBD2 (5 bases). The end of the DNA fits TRBJ2-5 better, so the J call may be wrong. CDR3 size: 12 residues. Per germline, CDR1 SQVTM and CDR2 ANQGSEA.

This clonotype was picked up one time. The chain is built from TRBV6-6 and TRBJ2-1; 11 bases align to TRBD1. Trimming took 5 bases from V and 1 from J; bases not matched to a gene: 4. CDR3 length: 16 residues. Germline-derived CDR1 and CDR2 are MNHNY and SVGAGI (reference sequence). CDR3 region: CASSTRDRGSYNEQFF. CDR3 nucleotide sequence: TGTGCCAGCAGTACTCGGGACAGGGGGTCCTACAATGAGCAGTTCTTC.

This clonotype was observed once. The J gene is TRBJ2-3, the V gene TRBV12-3 or TRBV12-4, with D perhaps matching TRBD1 or TRBD2 (5 bases each). V dropped 7 bases and J dropped 4 bases, with 21 bases sitting between them. CDR3 size: 16 residues. The CDR3 nucleotides read TGTGCCAGCATCCCCCCCCGGGGACGTAGCGCAGATACGCAGTATTTT. Its translation is CASIPPRGRSADTQYF.

The chain recombines TRBV24-1 with TRBJ2-7, with unresolved D. The germline V gene has CDR1 KGHDR and CDR2 SFDVKD. This CDR3 region has 11 residues. V was shortened by 4 bases and J by 9 bases, with 9 bases between the two germline ends. The CDR3 spells CATSDAKVQYF. The CDR3 DNA sequence: TGTGCCACCAGTGACGCGAAGGTGCAGTACTTC.

The genes are TRBV7-2 and TRBJ2-7; D might be TRBD2 (5 bases). The CDR3 covers 14 residues. Trimming removed 5 bases at V and 3 bases at J, with 14 bases between. In germline, CDR1 is SGHTA, CDR2 FQGNSA. The CDR3 DNA sequence: TGTGCCAGCAGCGTCGGGAATAGGCTCTACGAGCAGTACTTC. Protein: CASSVGNRLYEQYF.